The sequence of this T cell receptor beta chain was determined in a study of T cells in Graves' hyperthyroidism and ophthalmopathy. Study context: Peripheral blood specimens were obtained at initial diagnosis, prior to any treatment.

V shed 3 bases, J shed 2 bases, and the junction held 2 bases outside the gene matches. Germline V gives CDR1 MNHEY, CDR2 SMNVEV (reference sequence). The CDR3 is 15 residues long. This clonotype was seen ten or more times. The TCR beta CDR3 regions underwent amplification using RNA transcripts as the source. The primer set for the first-round RT-PCR of the TCR CDR3 was HTBI. TCRdb reprocessed the multiplex PCR reads with MiXCR, giving one entry per CDR3 protein. The sample lists approximately 600,000 distinct CDR3 sequences, 11% to 15% occurring once. Inclusion characteristics of ophthalmopathy patients comprised a Clinical Activity Score of at least 3, a NOSPECS grade of at least 4, and duration under 3 months. Patients were excluded for uncontrolled infection, other autoimmune disease, pregnancy or lactation.

The TCR sequence derives from a woman under 30 with Graves' ophthalmopathy. The sequenced sample was blood. V gene TRBV27 combines with J gene TRBJ2-7; TRBD1 matches at 12 bases. CDR3 loop: CASSLGTGGAYEQYF. CDR3 coding DNA: TGTGCCAGCAGTTTGGGGACAGGGGGCGCCTACGAGCAGTACTTC.